The 8 T cell receptor beta chains in this list originate from one sample, sequenced in a study of blood T cells in healthy people across ages. A sample-barcoded 5' primer and a J-beta primer mix were used in a second PCR of roughly 7 to 11 cycles. A single record per CDR3 protein comes from TCRdb applying MiXCR to the 5' RACE reads. The data contain 1.5 million to 2 million distinct CDR3 sequences, 40% to 55% of them singletons. The sequenced sample was blood. Receptors originate from a woman aged 40 to 50 in good health.

The gene calls are TRBV7-2 and TRBJ1-1; D gene unclear. The CDR3 is 15 residues long. With 3 bases removed from V and 4 bases from J, the gap between germline ends came to 15 bases. The germline V gene has CDR1 SGHTA and CDR2 FQGNSA. CDR3: CASSFESYLGTEAFF. The CDR3, as DNA: TGTGCCAGCAGCTTTGAAAGTTACCTAGGCACTGAAGCTTTCTTT.

The chain joins TRBV28 to TRBJ2-4; 7 bases map to TRBD1. With 1 base clipped from V and 6 bases from J, the junction kept 3 bases outside the gene matches. The CDR3 contains 14 residues. Germline lookup yields CDR1 MDHEN and CDR2 SYDVKM. The CDR3 is CASSLSRQGNIQYF. CDR3 in DNA: TGTGCCAGCAGTTTATCGAGACAGGGAAACATTCAGTACTTC.

This clonotype was recorded a few times. The rearrangement joins TRBV7-2 to TRBJ1-1; 7 nucleotides line up with TRBD1. Trimming cost V 9 bases and J 2 bases; bases outside gene matches: 6. The CDR3 is 13 residues long. Germline V gene sequence: CDR1 SGHTA, CDR2 FQGNSA. CDR3 residues: CASRQGRNTEAFF. The CDR3 DNA reads as TGTGCCAGTAGACAGGGTCGAAACACTGAAGCTTTCTTT.

This clonotype was seen a few times. The chain joins TRBV20-1 to TRBJ2-5; 9 positions agree with TRBD2. CDR1 and CDR2 (germline): DFQATT, SNEGSKA (reference sequence). This CDR3 has 18 amino acids. The V segment lost 0 bases and the J segment 4 bases; nucleotides outside the gene matches: 15. CDR3 amino acids: CSARDLWGAGGLRETQYF. CDR3 bases: TGCAGTGCTAGAGATCTATGGGGAGCGGGGGGCCTCCGAGAGACCCAGTACTTC.

This clonotype showed up just a few times. The chain's CDR3 is CASSLPGQGSHEQYF. The CDR3, as DNA: TGTGCCAGCAGCCTACCGGGACAGGGGAGCCACGAGCAGTACTTC. The chain joins TRBV13 to TRBJ2-7, with 10 bases fitting TRBD1. Germline V gene lookup returns CDR1 PRHDT and CDR2 FYEKMQ (reference sequence). This CDR3 region has 15 residues. Trimming took 5 bases from V and 5 from J; bases not matched to a gene: 9.

The chain combines TRBV5-1 with TRBJ1-6; D gene ambiguous. Trimming pared 0 bases from V and 8 bases from J, leaving 9 bases between. The CDR3 contains 14 residues. The germline V gene encodes CDR1 SGHRS and CDR2 YFSETQ. DNA for the CDR3: TGCGCCAGCAGCTTGGGCGGGGTGGATTCACCCCTCCACTTT. Residues: CASSLGGVDSPLHF.

This rearrangement joins TRBV12-3 or TRBV12-4 to TRBJ2-7, with 12 bases fitting TRBD2. The V segment lost 5 bases and the J segment 3 bases; nucleotides outside the gene matches: 17. This CDR3 comprises 19 residues. The CDR3 reads CASSPASEALAGGLYEQYF. The CDR3 coding sequence is TGTGCCAGCAGTCCGGCGTCGGAGGCTCTAGCGGGGGGGCTCTACGAGCAGTACTTC.

This rearrangement joins TRBV14 to TRBJ2-7, with a tentative D call TRBD2 (5 bases). The J call is doubtful: the DNA matches TRBJ2-5 better. Per germline, CDR1 SGHDN and CDR2 FVKESK. The CDR3 loop spans 15 amino acids. Written as DNA, the CDR3 is TGTGCCAGCAGCCTAACAGCGGCCGTGGAAGAGACCCAGTACTTC. Protein sequence: CASSLTAAVEETQYF.